This record concerns one T cell receptor (beta chain) sequence. All patients carried locally advanced or metastatic urothelial carcinoma. Between 1 and 8 samples per patient were obtained, pretreatment and on-treatment. The data were obtained in a study of PD-L1 blockade in urothelial cancer. Study information: Researchers found blood samples held a median of around 140,000 T cells.

Spiked synthetic TCR analogs estimated absolute template abundance per PCR. The method was immunoSEQ multiplex PCR; TCRdb's version includes in-frame clones alone and lacks a portion of them. The data show more than 70,000 clones, about 88% seen once. The length of the CDR3 is 12 residues. V was pared by 10 bases and J by 2 bases, with 4 bases of the junction left unmatched. Germline-derived CDR1 and CDR2 are SNHLY and FYNNEI. The sample consisted of PBMCs, taken around atezolizumab (anti-PD-L1) treatment. The rearrangement joins TRBV2 to TRBJ2-7; TRBD1 agrees at 8 bases. This receptor was identified in a man in his sixties with urothelial cancer. The CDR3 here is CATDRGAYEQYF. In nucleotides, the CDR3 is TGTGCCACCGACAGGGGCGCCTACGAGCAGTACTTC.